This T cell receptor (beta chain) was captured in a study of breast tumors, draining lymph nodes, adjacent tissues. This CDR3 has 17 amino acids. The V end lost 4 bases, the J end lost 0 bases, and 18 bases lay between the germline ends. Germline lookup yields CDR1 SGDLS and CDR2 YYNGEE. Only a few counts were recorded for this clonotype. Its antigen is undetermined. TCRdb redid the calling of the multiplex PCR reads with MiXCR, one entry per CDR3 protein. The profile shows about 35,000 distinct CDR3 sequences, around 35% of them singletons. Overall study findings and caveats: Luminal-like breast cancer showed significantly greater tumor-nontumor repertoire similarity than basal-like breast cancer did. The lymph node origin of tumor T cells was framed as consistent with a hypothesis, not demonstrated. The data were judged consistent with most tumor T cells coming from lymph node and expanding in tumor. Tumor repertoires ranked between lymph nodes and nontumor tissue in diversity, with V and J gene preferences.

V usage is TRBV9 and J usage is TRBJ2-3; D not resolved. The sample taken for sequencing was breast tumor tissue. The receptor's source is a female donor with breast cancer. Some clones in this sample may be carry-over from other donors' samples. The CDR3 bases are TGTGCCAGCAGCCCCTTAGGTGGGCTGACTAGCACAGATACGCAGTATTTT. It codes for CASSPLGGLTSTDTQYF.